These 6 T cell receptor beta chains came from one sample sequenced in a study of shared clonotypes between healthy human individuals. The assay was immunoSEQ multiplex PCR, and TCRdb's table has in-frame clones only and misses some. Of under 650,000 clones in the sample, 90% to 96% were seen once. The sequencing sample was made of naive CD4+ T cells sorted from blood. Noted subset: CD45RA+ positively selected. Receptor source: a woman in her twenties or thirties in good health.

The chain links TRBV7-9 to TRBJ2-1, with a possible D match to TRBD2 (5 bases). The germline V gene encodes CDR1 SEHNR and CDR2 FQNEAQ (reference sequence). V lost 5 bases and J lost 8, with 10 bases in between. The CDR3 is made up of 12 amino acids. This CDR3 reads CASSQLDDEQFF. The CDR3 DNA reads TGTGCCAGCAGCCAACTAGACGATGAGCAGTTCTTC.

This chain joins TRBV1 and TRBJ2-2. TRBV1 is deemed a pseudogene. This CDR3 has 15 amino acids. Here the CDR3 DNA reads TGCACCAGCAGCCAACGGGGGCGTCGGACCGGGGAGCTGTTTTTT. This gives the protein CTSSQRGRRTGELFF.

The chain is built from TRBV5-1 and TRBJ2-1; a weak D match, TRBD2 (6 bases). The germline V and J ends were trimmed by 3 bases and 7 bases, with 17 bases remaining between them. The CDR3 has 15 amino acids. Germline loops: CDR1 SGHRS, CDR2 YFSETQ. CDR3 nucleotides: TGCGCCAGCAGCTCCGGACTACCGACGTTGAATGAGCAGTTCTTC. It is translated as CASSSGLPTLNEQFF. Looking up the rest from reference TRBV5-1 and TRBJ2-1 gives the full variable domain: KAGVTQTPRYLIKTRGQQVTLSCSPISGHRSVSWYQQTPGQGLQFLFEYFSETQRNKGNFPGRFSGRQFSNSRSEMNVSTLELGDSALYLCASSSGLPTLNEQFFGPGTRLTVL.

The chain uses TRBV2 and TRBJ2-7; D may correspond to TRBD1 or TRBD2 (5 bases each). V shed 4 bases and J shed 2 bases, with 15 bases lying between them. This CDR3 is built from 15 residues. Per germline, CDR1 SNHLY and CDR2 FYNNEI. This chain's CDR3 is CASSGEEGTTYEQYF. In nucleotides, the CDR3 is TGTGCCAGCAGTGGCGAAGAAGGGACCACCTACGAGCAGTACTTC.

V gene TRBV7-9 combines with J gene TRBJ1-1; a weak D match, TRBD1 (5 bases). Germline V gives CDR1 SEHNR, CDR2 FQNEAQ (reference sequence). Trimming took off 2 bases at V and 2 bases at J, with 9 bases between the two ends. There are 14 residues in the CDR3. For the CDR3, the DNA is TGTGCCAGCAGCTTACTAGGGGCAAACACTGAAGCTTTCTTT. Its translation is CASSLLGANTEAFF.

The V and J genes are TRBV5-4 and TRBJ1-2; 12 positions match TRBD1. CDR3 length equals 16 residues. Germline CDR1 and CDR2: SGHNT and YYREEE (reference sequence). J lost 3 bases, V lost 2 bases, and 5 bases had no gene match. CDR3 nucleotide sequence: TGTGCCAGCAGCTTAGGGACAGGGGGCGGGGACTATGGCTACACCTTC. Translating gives CASSLGTGGGDYGYTF.